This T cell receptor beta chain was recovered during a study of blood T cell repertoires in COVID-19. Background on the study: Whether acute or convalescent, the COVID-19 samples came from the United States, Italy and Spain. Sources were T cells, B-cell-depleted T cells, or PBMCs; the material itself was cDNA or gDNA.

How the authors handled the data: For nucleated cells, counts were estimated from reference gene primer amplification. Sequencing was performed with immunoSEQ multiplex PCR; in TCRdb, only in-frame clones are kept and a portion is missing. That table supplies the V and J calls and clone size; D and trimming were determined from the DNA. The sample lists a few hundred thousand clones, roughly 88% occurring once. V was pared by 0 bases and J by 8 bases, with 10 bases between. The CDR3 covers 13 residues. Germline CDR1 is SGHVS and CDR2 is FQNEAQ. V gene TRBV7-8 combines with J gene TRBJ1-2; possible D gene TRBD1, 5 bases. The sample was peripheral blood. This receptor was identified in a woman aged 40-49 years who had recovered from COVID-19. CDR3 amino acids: CASSLAWGEGYTF. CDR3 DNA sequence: TGTGCCAGCAGCTTAGCATGGGGGGAGGGCTACACCTTC.